This T cell receptor (beta chain) was captured by sequencing in a study of blood T cell repertoires in COVID-19 (dated by TCRdb to 2020 to 2022). About the full investigation: The collaborator samples originated in the United States, Italy and Spain and spanned the acute and convalescent phases of COVID-19. The prospective study material was composed of cDNA or gDNA derived from T cells, B-cell-depleted T cells, or PBMCs. The samples were drawn from the first 160 participants of the ongoing ImmuneRACE study and from some 1,300 subjects provided by 6 global collaborators. A de-identified subject ID, COVID-19 status, age in years and sex were almost always included in the sample metadata. A freely available public database, intended as a resource for researchers studying the immune response to SARS-CoV-2, is where the repertoires were released. Deeply sampled blood TCRbeta repertoires from subjects exposed to, actively infected with, or recovered from COVID-19 were included in the dataset. Where available, HLA class I and class II types were obtained from metadata supplied by the sample provider rather than from assay-based typing. Overall study outcomes, separate from this receptor: How much clinical and demographic metadata was included differed by source and by participant, and the metadata was provided uncurated.

Collaborating institutions collected whole blood in K2EDTA tubes following their own protocols. For TCRbeta analysis, collaborators shipped samples in one of three forms: frozen whole blood, isolated PBMCs, or DNA extracted from either of those sample types. Reading the germline V gene (reference sequence) gives CDR1 MNHNY and CDR2 SVGAGI. For this chain, trimming is 0 bases at the V end and 8 bases at the J end, and the number of junction bases without a gene match is 1. The CDR3 covers 13 residues, taking in both the cysteine and the phenylalanine. Only CDR3 DNA is held: 39 bases, read in frame from base 1. The immunoSEQ Assay, a bias-controlled multiplex PCR, was used to amplify TCRbeta CDR3 regions from genomic DNA. The authors' pipeline ran thus. The number of nucleated cells in each sample was estimated from the amplification of reference gene primers within the assay. To quantify the absolute abundance of each unique TCRbeta CDR3 rearrangement, sequence reads were collapsed and filtered. For each sample, productive Simpson clonality was calculated as the square root of Simpson's diversity index over productive rearrangements. TCRdb holds this immuneACCESS table with in-frame rearrangements only. Some clones are missing; in checked studies, unresolved V genes explain under half, and the rest has no known cause. The V and J calls and clone size come from that table; D and trimming were worked out from the DNA. The sample table holds about 240,000 clones, of which 82% were seen once. The ten largest clones take up around 12% of the sample.

Comments on this clone: Its antigen is not yet known. Base qualities were left out, and no much larger clone turns up one base away.

The V and J segments used are TRBV6-6 and TRBJ1-1, with 9 bases matching TRBD1. What was sequenced was peripheral blood. The receptor was derived from a woman aged 55 to 70 with active or convalescent COVID-19. Read as DNA, the sequence is TGTGCCAGCAGTTACTCGGGACAGGGAGAAGCTTTCTTT. Translated, it reads CASSYSGQGEAFF.